The 8 T cell receptor beta chains reported below all come from one sample, sequenced in a study of CD8 T cells in ankylosing spondylitis. MiXCR was run by TCRdb on the 5' RACE reads, yielding one entry per CDR3 protein. The sample holds roughly 280,000 distinct CDR3 sequences, roughly 20% seen once. The sequenced sample consisted of blood, either unsorted or a sorted T cell fraction (not recorded which). Source of these receptors: a male donor with ankylosing spondylitis or in good health (not recorded which).

This clonotype was found a few times. V is TRBV7-2 and J is TRBJ2-1; unclear D gene. There are 16 residues in the CDR3. Germline assignment: CDR1 SGHTA and CDR2 FQGNSA. Deletions cut 0 bases from V and 0 bases from J, with 9 bases between. Written as DNA, the CDR3 is TGTGCCAGCAGCTTAGCCCACAAGAGCTCCTACAATGAGCAGTTCTTC. Protein sequence: CASSLAHKSSYNEQFF.

This clonotype was seen a handful of times. The genes are TRBV12-3 or TRBV12-4 and TRBJ2-1; TRBD1 matches at 9 bases. Germline trimming cut 3 bases from V and 6 bases from J; bases unmatched to any gene: 6. This CDR3 comprises 15 residues. The CDR3 DNA reads as TGTGCCAGCAGTTTTGGGGGACAGGGCACCAATGAGCAGTTCTTC. Translation gives CASSFGGQGTNEQFF.

The V call is TRBV15, the J call TRBJ2-5; 7 nucleotides match TRBD1. Germline V lookup: CDR1 LNHNV, CDR2 YYDKDF (reference sequence). The CDR3 totals 16 residues. Trimming took 0 bases from V and 4 from J; bases not matched to a gene: 8. The CDR3 DNA reads as TGTGCCACCAGCAGAGAAAGTCCGACAGGGAGAGAGACCCAGTACTTC. Its translation is CATSRESPTGRETQYF.

The chain carries TRBV12-3 or TRBV12-4 and TRBJ2-1; D possibly corresponds to TRBD2 (7 bases). The CDR3 covers 15 residues. V dropped 5 bases and J dropped 2 bases, with 13 bases sitting between them. The CDR3 sequence: CASSGGEGAYNEQFF. The CDR3 nucleotides are TGTGCCAGCAGTGGGGGGGAGGGGGCCTACAATGAGCAGTTCTTC.

There are many counts of this clonotype. The chain has TRBV20-1 and TRBJ2-1; D is tentatively TRBD1 or TRBD2 (5 bases each). This CDR3 has 15 amino acids. Germline-derived CDR1 and CDR2 are DFQATT and SNEGSKA (reference sequence). Trimming took off 0 bases at V and 8 bases at J, with 17 bases between the two ends. The CDR3 loop is CSARDRDRSTHEQFF. The CDR3, as DNA: TGCAGTGCTAGAGATCGGGACCGATCCACCCATGAGCAGTTCTTC.

The rearrangement uses TRBV6-1 and TRBJ2-5; D is undetermined. The germline V gene has CDR1 MNHNS and CDR2 SASEGT. The CDR3 covers 13 residues. V lost 6 bases and J 5 bases, leaving 13 bases between the germline ends. CDR3: CASRVAGLETQYF. The CDR3, as DNA: TGTGCCAGCAGGGTTGCCGGATTGGAGACCCAGTACTTC.

The chain has TRBV12-3 or TRBV12-4 and TRBJ1-1, with 7 bases aligning to TRBD1. The V segment lost 6 bases and the J segment 1 base; nucleotides outside the gene matches: 5. The length of the CDR3 is 14 residues. The CDR3 DNA follows: TGTGCCAGCAGGCTTGGACAGGAGAACACTGAAGCTTTCTTT. This gives the protein CASRLGQENTEAFF.

This clonotype was observed a handful of times. The chain has TRBV28 and TRBJ2-1, with 8 bases aligning to TRBD2. The germline V gene encodes CDR1 MDHEN and CDR2 SYDVKM. V lost 5 bases, J lost 4 bases, and 13 bases stayed unmatched. The CDR3 runs 17 residues. The CDR3 here is CASSPRGAGASYNEQFF. As DNA, the CDR3 is TGTGCCAGCAGTCCCCGGGGAGCGGGAGCGTCGTACAATGAGCAGTTCTTC.